Listed below are T cell receptor beta chains from one sample, sequenced in a study of neurological immune-mediated disorders. Each CDR3 protein is one row after TCRdb ran MiXCR on the 5' RACE reads. The sample includes roughly 43,000 distinct CDR3 sequences, under 2% of them seen just once. The sequencing input was PBMCs. All receptors come from a middle-aged woman with multiple sclerosis. Both conserved end residues are part of each CDR3. The D gene is left open where the match is weak. Size is stated as once, few, many, or a class for an expanded clone.

J | V | size | D | DNA | CDR3
TRBJ2-5 | TRBV7-9 | many | TRBD1 | TGTGCCAGCAGCTTAGAACCGACAGGGAAGACCCAGTACTTC | CASSLEPTGKTQYF
TRBJ2-1 | TRBV11-3 | many | . | TGTGCCAGCAGCCTCGGGACAATGGGTGAGCAGTTCTTC | CASSLGTMGEQFF
TRBJ2-1 | TRBV20-1 | many | TRBD1 | TGCAGTGCCCCATCGGACAGGTTGGTTAATGAGCAGTTCTTC | CSAPSDRLVNEQFF
TRBJ2-7 | TRBV5-1 | many | . | TGCGCCAGCAGCTTCGCGGGGATTAGCTACGAGCAGTACTTC | CASSFAGISYEQYF
TRBJ2-3 | TRBV6-5 | many | TRBD2 | TGTGCCAGCAGAGCCGGGACTAGCGATACGCAGTATTTT | CASRAGTSDTQYF
TRBJ1-5 | TRBV5-1 | many | . | TGCGCCAGCAGCCCCACCCCAAATCAGCCCCAGCATTTT | CASSPTPNQPQHF
TRBJ2-1 | TRBV5-1 | many | . | TGCGCCAGCAGCTTGAATTCAGTGGAAAATGAGCAGTTCTTC | CASSLNSVENEQFF
TRBJ1-1 | TRBV18 | many | . | TGTGCCAGCTCACCACCGGGTATCAGGGCGTTGAACACTGAAGCTTTCTTT | CASSPPGIRALNTEAFF
TRBJ1-5 | TRBV12-3/TRBV12-4 | many | . | TGTGCCAGCAGTTTGGGATCGTTGGGGAATCAGCCCCAGCATTTT | CASSLGSLGNQPQHF
TRBJ1-1 | TRBV29-1 | many | . | TGCAGCGTTTCCGCGGGATCTGACACTGAAGCTTTCTTT | CSVSAGSDTEAFF
TRBJ2-1 | TRBV7-8 | many | TRBD2 | TGTGCCAGCAGCCTGAGCGGGGGGATTTACAATGAGCAGTTCTTC | CASSLSGGIYNEQFF
TRBJ2-1 | TRBV5-1 | many | . | TGCGCCAGCAGCTTGTTCCGAGACAATGAGCAGTTCTTC | CASSLFRDNEQFF
TRBJ2-3 | TRBV7-2 | many | TRBD2 | TGTGCCAGCAGCTTACACCCCCCACGGCGGGGGACAGATACGCAGTATTTT | CASSLHPPRRGTDTQYF
TRBJ1-6 | TRBV20-1 | many | TRBD1 | TGCAGTGCCCTGGGTCAGGACAGGAATAATTCACCCCTCCACTTT | CSALGQDRNNSPLHF
TRBJ2-5 | TRBV18 | many | . | TGTGCCAGCTCACCCAAGGGGAACGGAGAGACCCAGTACTTC | CASSPKGNGETQYF
TRBJ2-1 | TRBV3-1 | many | . | TGTGCCAGCAGCCAAGGTAACAGGCCGCAGTTCTTC | CASSQGNRPQFF
TRBJ1-5 | TRBV7-9 | many | . | TGTGCCAGCAGCTTGCAGGTGAATCAGCCCCAGCATTTT | CASSLQVNQPQHF
TRBJ1-1 | TRBV2 | few | TRBD1 | TGTGCCAGCAGGGACAGGTCCACTGAAGCTTTCTTT | CASRDRSTEAFF
TRBJ2-1 | TRBV5-1 | many | . | TGCGCCAGCAGCCTCCAACCCGGGGCCTACAATGAGCAGTTCTTC | CASSLQPGAYNEQFF
TRBJ1-1 | TRBV4-1 | many | . | TGCGCCAGCAGCCAATCTCCGGGACTGAGAAACACTGAAGCTTTCTTT | CASSQSPGLRNTEAFF
TRBJ2-4 | TRBV4-1 | many | . | TGCGCCAGCAGCCAGCCTTTGGGTCAGGGTGCCAAAAACATTCAGTACTTC | CASSQPLGQGAKNIQYF
TRBJ2-1 | TRBV7-8 | many | TRBD1 | TGTGCCAGCAGCGAGGGACAGGGTTTCTACAATGAGCAGTTCTTC | CASSEGQGFYNEQFF
TRBJ1-1 | TRBV5-5 | many | . | TGTGCCAGCAGCGGAGGGGTTATCGCTGAAGCTTTCTTT | CASSGGVIAEAFF
TRBJ2-4 | TRBV20-1 | many | TRBD1 | TGCAGTGCTAGTAGCCCACGGACAGGGGAGAACATTCAGTACTTC | CSASSPRTGENIQYF
TRBJ1-6 | TRBV2 | many | . | TGTGCCAGCAGTGAGAGGGCTATAGATTCACCCCTCCACTTT | CASSERAIDSPLHF
TRBJ2-5 | TRBV20-1 | many | TRBD2 | TGCAGTGCTCCGACTAGCGGAACACAGGGAACCCAGTACTTC | CSAPTSGTQGTQYF
TRBJ1-1 | TRBV5-1 | many | TRBD1 | TGCGCCAGCAGCTTGATCAGGGGGAGCACTGAAGCTTTCTTT | CASSLIRGSTEAFF
TRBJ1-1 | TRBV6-1 | many | . | TGTGCCAGCAGTGAAAAGGGGGTTCGAACTGAAGCTTTCTTT | CASSEKGVRTEAFF
TRBJ1-2 | TRBV10-3 | few | . | TGTGCCATCAGAACGTATACAGCTAGCGATGGCTACACCTTC | CAIRTYTASDGYTF